This TCR beta chain was sequenced during a study of T cell repertoires in ileal Crohn's disease. At the level of the study: Thiopurines (around ten) or anti-TNF agents (approximately 20) were given postoperatively to about half.

Per sample, 500 to 650 nanograms of biopsy DNA were TCRB immunosequenced. Clones were sequenced by immunoSEQ multiplex PCR, and TCRdb holds only the in-frame ones, with some missing. The sample carries some 7,300 clones, roughly 92% recorded once. The CDR3 is 13 residues long. Details on this clone: Antigen unknown.

Study-wide points: Sorted CD8 T cells held more high-frequency clones than CD4.

The chain has TRBV21-1 and TRBJ2-5; the D call of TRBD1 is as the table states it, not checked on the DNA. TRBV21-1 is tagged as a pseudogene. Sequenced material: ileal tissue. The source of this sequence is an adult with Crohn's disease. The CDR3 nucleotides are TGTGCCAGCAGCGTACAGATCCAAGAGACCCAGTACTTC. This translates into CASSVQIQETQYF.